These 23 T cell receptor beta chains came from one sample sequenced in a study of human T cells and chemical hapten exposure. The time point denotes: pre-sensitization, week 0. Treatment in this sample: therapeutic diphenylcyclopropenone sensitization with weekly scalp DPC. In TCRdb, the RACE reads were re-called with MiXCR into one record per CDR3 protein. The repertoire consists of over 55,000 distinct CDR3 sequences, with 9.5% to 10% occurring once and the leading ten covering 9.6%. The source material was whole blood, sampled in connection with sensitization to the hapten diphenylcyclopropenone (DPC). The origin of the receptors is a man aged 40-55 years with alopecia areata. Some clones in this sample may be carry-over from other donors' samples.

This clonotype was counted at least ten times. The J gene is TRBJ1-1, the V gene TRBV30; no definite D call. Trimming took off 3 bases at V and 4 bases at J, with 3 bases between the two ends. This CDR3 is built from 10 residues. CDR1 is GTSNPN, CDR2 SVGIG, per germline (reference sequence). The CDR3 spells CAWRTTEAFF. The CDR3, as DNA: TGTGCCTGGAGGACCACTGAAGCTTTCTTT.

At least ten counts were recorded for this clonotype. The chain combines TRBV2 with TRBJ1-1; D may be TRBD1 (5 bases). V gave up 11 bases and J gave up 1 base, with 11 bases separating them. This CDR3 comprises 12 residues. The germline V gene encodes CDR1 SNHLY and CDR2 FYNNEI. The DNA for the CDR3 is TGTGCCGGGGCAGGGACGAACACTGAAGCTTTCTTT. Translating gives CAGAGTNTEAFF.

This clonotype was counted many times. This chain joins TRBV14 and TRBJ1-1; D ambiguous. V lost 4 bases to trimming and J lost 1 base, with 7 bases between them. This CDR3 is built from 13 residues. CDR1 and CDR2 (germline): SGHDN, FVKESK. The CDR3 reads CASSPNWNTEAFF. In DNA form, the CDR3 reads TGTGCCAGCAGCCCAAATTGGAACACTGAAGCTTTCTTT.

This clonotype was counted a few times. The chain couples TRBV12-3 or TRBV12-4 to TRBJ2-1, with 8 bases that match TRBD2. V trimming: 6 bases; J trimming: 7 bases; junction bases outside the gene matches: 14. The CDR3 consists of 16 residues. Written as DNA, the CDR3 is TGTGCCAGCAGCCCACGGGTAACGGGAGGGATGAATGAGCAGTTCTTC. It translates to CASSPRVTGGMNEQFF.

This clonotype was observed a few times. CDR3 nucleotides: TGTGCCAGCAGTCCTCGGGAGGCGGCAGGCGGTTACAATGAGCAGTTCTTC. The encoded protein is CASSPREAAGGYNEQFF. This chain joins TRBV28 and TRBJ2-1, with 7 bases fitting TRBD2. With 5 bases clipped from V and 4 bases from J, the junction kept 14 bases outside the gene matches. The CDR3 is 17 residues long. From germline, CDR1 is MDHEN and CDR2 SYDVKM.

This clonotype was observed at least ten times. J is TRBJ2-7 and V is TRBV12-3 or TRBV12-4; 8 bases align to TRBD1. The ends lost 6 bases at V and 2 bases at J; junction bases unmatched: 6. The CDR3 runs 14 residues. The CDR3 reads CASSAPDRAYEQYF. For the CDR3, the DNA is TGTGCCAGCAGCGCCCCGGACAGGGCCTACGAGCAGTACTTC.

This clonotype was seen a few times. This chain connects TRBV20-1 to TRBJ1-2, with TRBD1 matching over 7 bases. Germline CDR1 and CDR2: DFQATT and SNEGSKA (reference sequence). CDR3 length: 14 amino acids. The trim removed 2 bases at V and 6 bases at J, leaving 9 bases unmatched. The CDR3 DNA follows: TGCAGTGCTAGAATGGTAACAGGGGATAATGGCTACACCTTC. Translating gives CSARMVTGDNGYTF.

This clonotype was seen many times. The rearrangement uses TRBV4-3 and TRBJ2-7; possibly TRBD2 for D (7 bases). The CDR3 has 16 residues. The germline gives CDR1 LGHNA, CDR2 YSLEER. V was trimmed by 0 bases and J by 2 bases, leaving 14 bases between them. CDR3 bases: TGCGCCAGCAGCCAAGATCAGGGCGGGGGCACCTACGAGCAGTACTTC. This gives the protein CASSQDQGGGTYEQYF.

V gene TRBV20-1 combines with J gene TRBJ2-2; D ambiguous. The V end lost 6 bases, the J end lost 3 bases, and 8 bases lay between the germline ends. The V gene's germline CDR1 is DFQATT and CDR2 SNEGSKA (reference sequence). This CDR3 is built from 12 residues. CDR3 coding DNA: TGCAGTGCCAAACGGGACACCGGGGAGCTGTTTTTT. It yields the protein CSAKRDTGELFF.

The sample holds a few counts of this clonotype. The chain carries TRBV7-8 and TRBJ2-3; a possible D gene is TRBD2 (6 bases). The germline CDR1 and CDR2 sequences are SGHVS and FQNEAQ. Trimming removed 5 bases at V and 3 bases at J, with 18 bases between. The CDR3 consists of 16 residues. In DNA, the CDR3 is TGTGCCAGCAGCCTGTATTTTGCGGGGAGTACAGATACGCAGTATTTT. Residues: CASSLYFAGSTDTQYF. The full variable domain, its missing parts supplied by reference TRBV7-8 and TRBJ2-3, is GAGVSQSPRYKVAKRGQDVALRCDPISGHVSLFWYQQALGQGPEFLTYFQNEAQLDKSGLPSDRFFAERPEGSVSTLKIQRTQQEDSAVYLCASSLYFAGSTDTQYFGPGTRLTVL.

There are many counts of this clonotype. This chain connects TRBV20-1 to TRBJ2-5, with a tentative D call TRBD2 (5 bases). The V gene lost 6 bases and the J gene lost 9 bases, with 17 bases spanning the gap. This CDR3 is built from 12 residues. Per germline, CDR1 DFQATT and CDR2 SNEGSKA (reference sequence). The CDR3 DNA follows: TGCAGTGCCCCGGGTCAGGCGAGGGCCCAGTACTTC. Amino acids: CSAPGQARAQYF.

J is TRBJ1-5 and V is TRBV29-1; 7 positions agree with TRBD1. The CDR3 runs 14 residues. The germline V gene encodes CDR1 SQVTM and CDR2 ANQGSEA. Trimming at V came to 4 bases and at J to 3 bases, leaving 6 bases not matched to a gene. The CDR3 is CSVVDDRDNQPQHF. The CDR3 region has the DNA TGCAGCGTTGTGGACGACAGGGACAATCAGCCCCAGCATTTT.

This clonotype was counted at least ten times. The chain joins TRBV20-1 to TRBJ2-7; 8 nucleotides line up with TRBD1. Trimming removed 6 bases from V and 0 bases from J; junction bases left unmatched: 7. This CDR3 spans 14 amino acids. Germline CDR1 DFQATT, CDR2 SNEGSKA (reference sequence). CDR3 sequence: CSAPDRGSSYEQYF. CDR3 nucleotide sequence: TGCAGTGCACCCGACAGGGGAAGCTCCTACGAGCAGTACTTC.

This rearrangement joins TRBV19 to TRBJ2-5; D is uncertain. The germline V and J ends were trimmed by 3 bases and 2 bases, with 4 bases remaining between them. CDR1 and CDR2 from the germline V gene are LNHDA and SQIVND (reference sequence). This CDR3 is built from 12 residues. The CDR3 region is CASSMDQETQYF. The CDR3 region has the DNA TGTGCCAGTAGTATGGATCAAGAGACCCAGTACTTC.

CDR3 amino acids: CASSAAVSGANVLTF. CDR3 bases: TGCGCCAGCAGCGCGGCTGTCTCTGGGGCCAACGTCCTGACTTTC. The gene calls are TRBV5-1 and TRBJ2-6; no clear D gene. The CDR3 is 15 amino acids. V dropped 4 bases and J dropped 0 bases, with 8 bases sitting between them. Germline V gene sequence: CDR1 SGHRS, CDR2 YFSETQ.

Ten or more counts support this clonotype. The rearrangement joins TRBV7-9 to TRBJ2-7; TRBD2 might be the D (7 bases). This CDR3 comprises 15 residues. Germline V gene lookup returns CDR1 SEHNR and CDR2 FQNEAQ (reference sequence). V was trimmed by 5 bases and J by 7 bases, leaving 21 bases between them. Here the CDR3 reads CASSLGAGRGGEQYF. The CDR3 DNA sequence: TGTGCCAGCAGCCTAGGGGCTGGCAGGGGAGGGGAGCAGTACTTC. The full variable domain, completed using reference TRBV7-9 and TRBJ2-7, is DTGVSQNPRHKITKRGQNVTFRCDPISEHNRLYWYRQTLGQGPEFLTYFQNEAQLEKSRLLSDRFSAERPKGSFSTLEIQRTEQGDSAMYLCASSLGAGRGGEQYFGPGTRLTVT.

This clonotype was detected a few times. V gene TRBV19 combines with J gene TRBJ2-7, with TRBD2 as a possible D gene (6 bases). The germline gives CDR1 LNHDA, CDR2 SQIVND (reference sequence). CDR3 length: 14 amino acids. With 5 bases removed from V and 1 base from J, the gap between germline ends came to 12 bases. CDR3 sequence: CASSFGEASYEQYF. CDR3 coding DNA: TGTGCCAGTAGTTTCGGGGAGGCTTCCTACGAGCAGTACTTC.

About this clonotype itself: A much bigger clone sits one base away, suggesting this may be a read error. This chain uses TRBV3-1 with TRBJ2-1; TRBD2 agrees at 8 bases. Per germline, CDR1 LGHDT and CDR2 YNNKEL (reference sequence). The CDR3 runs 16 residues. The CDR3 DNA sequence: TGTGCCAACAGCCAAGACGGGAGGGTAAGGGGCAATGAGCAGTTCTTC. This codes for CANSQDGRVRGNEQFF.

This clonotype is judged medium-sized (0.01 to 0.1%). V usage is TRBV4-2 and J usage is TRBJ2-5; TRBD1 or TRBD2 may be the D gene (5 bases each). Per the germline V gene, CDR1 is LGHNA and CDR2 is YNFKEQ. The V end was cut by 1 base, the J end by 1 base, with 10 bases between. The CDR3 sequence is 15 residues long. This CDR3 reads CASSQARDGQETQYF. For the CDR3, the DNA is TGTGCCAGCAGCCAAGCACGGGACGGCCAAGAGACCCAGTACTTC.

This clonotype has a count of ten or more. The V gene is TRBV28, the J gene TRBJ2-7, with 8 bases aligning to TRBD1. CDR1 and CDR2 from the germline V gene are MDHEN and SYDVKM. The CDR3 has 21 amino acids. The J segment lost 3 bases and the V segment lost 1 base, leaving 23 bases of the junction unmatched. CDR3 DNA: TGTGCCAGCAGTTTATCCCGACGACAGGGGTTAGCGGCTCTGAGAGACTACGAGCAGTACTTC. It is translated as CASSLSRRQGLAALRDYEQYF.

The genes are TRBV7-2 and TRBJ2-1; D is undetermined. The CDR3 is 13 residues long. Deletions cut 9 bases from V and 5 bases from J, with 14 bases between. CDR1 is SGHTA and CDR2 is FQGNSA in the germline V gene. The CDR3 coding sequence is TGTGCCAGTAGTCGACGAGCCCACAATGAGCAGTTCTTC. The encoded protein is CASSRRAHNEQFF.

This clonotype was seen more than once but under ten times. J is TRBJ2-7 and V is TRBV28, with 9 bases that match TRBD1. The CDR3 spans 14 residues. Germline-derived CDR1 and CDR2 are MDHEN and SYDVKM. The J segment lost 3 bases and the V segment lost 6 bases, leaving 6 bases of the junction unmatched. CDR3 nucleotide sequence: TGTGCCAGCAGAGGACAGGGGAGCGACTACGAGCAGTACTTC. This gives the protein CASRGQGSDYEQYF.

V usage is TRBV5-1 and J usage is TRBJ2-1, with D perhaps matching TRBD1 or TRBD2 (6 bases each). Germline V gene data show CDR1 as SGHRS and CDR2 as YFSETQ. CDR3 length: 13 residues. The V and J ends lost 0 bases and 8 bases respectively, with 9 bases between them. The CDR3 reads CASSLAGGHEQFF. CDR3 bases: TGCGCCAGCAGCTTGGCCGGGGGCCATGAGCAGTTCTTC.